Following are 24 T cell receptor beta chains from one sample sequenced in a study of Graves' ophthalmopathy and Graves' hyperthyroidism. The sequenced template was RNA, covering the TCR beta CDR3 region. First-round RT-PCR employed HTBI primers, with a second-round multiplex PCR after it. TCRdb passed the multiplex PCR reads through MiXCR, listing each CDR3 protein once. The sample lists about 480,000 distinct CDR3 sequences, around 14% occurring once. The sequenced sample was blood. These receptors originate from a woman aged 30 to 39 with Graves' ophthalmopathy.

The rearrangement joins TRBV25-1 to TRBJ2-7, with 7 bases fitting TRBD2. Germline V gene data show CDR1 as MGHDK and CDR2 as SYGVNS. With 9 bases clipped from V and 6 bases from J, the junction kept 11 bases outside the gene matches. CDR3 length equals 13 residues. CDR3 in amino acids: CASSDWPGGEQYF. The CDR3 region has the DNA TGTGCCAGTTCGGACTGGCCGGGAGGCGAGCAGTACTTC.

This clonotype was observed a few times. This chain uses TRBV5-5 with TRBJ1-3; perhaps TRBD1 as D (5 bases). Germline CDR1 is SGHKS and CDR2 is YYEKEE (reference sequence). The CDR3 length is 15 residues. The ends were cut back, 3 bases at V and 4 bases at J, with 14 bases in the middle. The CDR3 DNA reads TGTGCCAGCAGCTCGGGACCCTCCGAGGGAAACACCATATATTTT. Encoded protein: CASSSGPSEGNTIYF.

Only a few counts were recorded for this clonotype. The chain recombines TRBV6-1 with TRBJ2-5; 7 nucleotides line up with TRBD1. The CDR3 length is 14 residues. The germline CDR1 and CDR2 sequences are MNHNS and SASEGT. The V gene end was trimmed by 11 bases and the J gene end by 3 bases; junction bases not matched to a gene: 12. The DNA for the CDR3 is TGTGCCGGGGGACGGTCGGGACAGAAAGAGACCCAGTACTTC. It yields the protein CAGGRSGQKETQYF.

This clonotype appeared many times. The chain combines TRBV27 with TRBJ2-7; the D is unclear. The germline V and J ends were trimmed by 2 bases and 4 bases, with 9 bases remaining between them. The CDR3 extends over 13 amino acids. Germline V gene lookup returns CDR1 MNHEY and CDR2 SMNVEV (reference sequence). This CDR3 is CASSLNPPYEQYF. The CDR3 DNA reads as TGTGCCAGCAGTTTAAACCCTCCGTACGAGCAGTACTTC.

Many counts were recorded for this clonotype. The rearrangement joins TRBV15 to TRBJ1-1; D possibly corresponds to TRBD1 (5 bases). The CDR3 has 18 residues. Germline CDR1 and CDR2: LNHNV and YYDKDF (reference sequence). Trimming cost V 0 bases and J 3 bases, with 20 bases left between them. CDR3 residues: CATSRDSRVSLGDTEAFF. As DNA, the CDR3 is TGTGCCACCAGCAGAGATTCCAGGGTTTCCTTGGGGGACACTGAAGCTTTCTTT.

Ten or more counts support this clonotype. The CDR3 coding sequence is TGTGCCAGCAGCCGCCAAGAGGTGGTCGGTGGAAACACCATATATTTT. Its translation: CASSRQEVVGGNTIYF. The V and J genes are TRBV9 and TRBJ1-3; D gene unclear. The germline V gene has CDR1 SGDLS and CDR2 YYNGEE. The CDR3 extends over 16 amino acids. Trimming took off 4 bases at V and 3 bases at J, with 17 bases between the two ends.

The chain has TRBV6-1 and TRBJ2-7; D perhaps matches TRBD1 (6 bases). V was clipped by 2 bases and J by 2 bases, with 16 bases between them. CDR1 and CDR2 from the germline V gene are MNHNS and SASEGT. The CDR3 is 16 residues long. This CDR3 is CASSEIFGTNTYEQYF. In DNA, the CDR3 is TGTGCCAGCAGTGAAATCTTCGGGACAAACACCTACGAGCAGTACTTC.

The sample holds many counts of this clonotype. This may arise from a read error, as a much more abundant clone is one base away. The chain uses TRBV7-2 and TRBJ2-5; D remains unclear. Per the germline V gene, CDR1 is SGHTA and CDR2 is FQGNSA. V dropped 0 bases and J dropped 0 bases, with 2 bases sitting between them. The CDR3 runs 13 residues. The CDR3 bases are TGTGCCAGCAGCTTAGCGTACCAAGAGACCCAGTACTTC. Protein sequence: CASSLAYQETQYF.

This clonotype was seen many times. This chain links TRBV6-2 or TRBV6-3 with TRBJ2-5; D ambiguous. Trimming left V 5 bases short and J 6 bases short, with 16 bases between. The CDR3 is 14 amino acids. The germline gives CDR1 MNHEY, CDR2 SVGEGT. The CDR3 DNA sequence: TGTGCCAGCAGTCTCGGGCCCTTATTCCAGACCCAGTACTTC. Amino acids: CASSLGPLFQTQYF.

This clonotype showed up just a few times. This chain uses TRBV3-1 with TRBJ2-7; 7 bases are a match to TRBD2. V lost 4 bases to trimming and J lost 2 bases; unmatched junction nucleotides: 11. From germline, CDR1 is LGHDT and CDR2 YNNKEL (reference sequence). The CDR3 runs 16 residues. The CDR3 reads CASSLAGAERPYEQYF. In DNA, the CDR3 is TGTGCCAGCAGCCTCGCGGGAGCAGAACGGCCCTACGAGCAGTACTTC.

This clonotype was recorded many times. This chain joins TRBV20-1 and TRBJ2-5, with a tentative D call TRBD1 (6 bases). Trimming stripped 6 bases from V and 2 bases from J, with 13 bases between. This CDR3 contains 13 residues. Germline assignment: CDR1 DFQATT and CDR2 SNEGSKA (reference sequence). CDR3 residues: CSAFKGEQETQYF. The CDR3 DNA reads as TGCAGTGCCTTTAAGGGGGAACAAGAGACCCAGTACTTC.

This clonotype was found many times. The gene calls are TRBV6-5 and TRBJ1-2; D gene uncertain. The CDR3 is 14 residues long. The germline V and J ends were trimmed by 0 bases and 7 bases, with 12 bases remaining between them. Looked up from germline, CDR1 is MNHEY and CDR2 is SVGAGI. The CDR3 DNA sequence: TGTGCCAGCAGTTACTCCCCCAGAAATCGTGGCTACACCTTC. Translation: CASSYSPRNRGYTF.

The chain uses TRBV4-1 and TRBJ2-4; D gene ambiguous. The CDR3 is 16 residues long. CDR1 is MGHRA and CDR2 is YSYEKL in the germline V gene. Trimming took off 4 bases at V and 0 bases at J, with 13 bases between the two ends. CDR3 sequence: CASSPGWLGAKNIQYF. The DNA for the CDR3 is TGCGCCAGCAGCCCCGGTTGGCTTGGAGCCAAAAACATTCAGTACTTC.

This clonotype has at least ten counts. The CDR3 bases are TGTGCCAGCAGTCGGGACAGGTGGTACGAGCAGTACTTC. Its protein product is CASSRDRWYEQYF. J is TRBJ2-7 and V is TRBV4-2, with 8 nucleotides matching TRBD1. Trimming took 6 bases from V and 4 from J; bases not matched to a gene: 5. Germline CDR1 and CDR2: LGHNA and YNFKEQ. The CDR3 extends over 13 amino acids.

This clonotype occurred many times. CDR3 in amino acids: CAISEVQGEPYEQYF. CDR3 coding DNA: TGTGCCATCAGTGAGGTACAGGGGGAGCCCTACGAGCAGTACTTC. V and J are TRBV10-3 and TRBJ2-7; TRBD1 matches 8 bases. This CDR3 contains 15 residues. The ends lost 2 bases at V and 2 bases at J; junction bases unmatched: 5. Germline V gives CDR1 ENHRY, CDR2 SYGVKD.

This clonotype was counted between two and nine times. CDR3 in amino acids: CSARTAGNTDTQYF. CDR3 DNA sequence: TGCAGTGCTAGAACAGCGGGGAACACAGATACGCAGTATTTT. J is TRBJ2-3 and V is TRBV20-1; TRBD2 agrees at 7 bases. V trimming: 2 bases; J trimming: 2 bases; junction bases outside the gene matches: 4. Germline V gene lookup returns CDR1 DFQATT and CDR2 SNEGSKA (reference sequence). The CDR3 is 14 residues long.

This rearrangement joins TRBV29-1 to TRBJ1-2; D perhaps matches TRBD1 (6 bases). Germline values: CDR1 SQVTM, CDR2 ANQGSEA. CDR3 length equals 13 residues. The germline V and J ends were trimmed by 0 bases and 4 bases, with 9 bases remaining between them. The chain's CDR3 is CSVEEAGVYGYTF. The CDR3 region has the DNA TGCAGCGTTGAAGAAGCAGGGGTCTATGGCTACACCTTC.

In its sample, this clonotype was seen many times. The V and J genes are TRBV12-3 or TRBV12-4 and TRBJ1-2, with unresolved D. Deletions cut 7 bases from V and 8 bases from J, with 14 bases between. The CDR3 runs to 12 residues. CDR3 sequence: CASTPPSGGYTF. CDR3 in DNA: TGTGCCAGCACTCCCCCGAGCGGCGGCTACACCTTC.

As for this clonotype: Just one base apart from a much larger clone, this may be a read error. The chain employs TRBV9 and TRBJ1-1; no firm D call. From germline, CDR1 is SGDLS and CDR2 YYNGEE. The CDR3 is 13 residues long. CDR3 region: CASSVHMNSEAFF. The CDR3 DNA reads TGTGCCAGCAGCGTACACATGAACTCTGAAGCTTTCTTT.

This clonotype was counted at least ten times. V and J are TRBV6-2 or TRBV6-3 and TRBJ1-1; no clear D gene. Between the trimmed V and J ends, which lost 2 bases and 1 base, there was a span of 8 bases. The germline CDR1 and CDR2 sequences are MNHEY and SVGEGT. The CDR3 consists of 14 residues. Written as DNA, the CDR3 is TGTGCCAGCAGTTACACCCCAGGGAACACTGAAGCTTTCTTT. Its protein is CASSYTPGNTEAFF.

This clonotype was counted at least ten times. The chain is built from TRBV12-3 or TRBV12-4 and TRBJ2-5; 11 bases fit TRBD2. This CDR3 is 16 amino acids long. Unmatched junction bases numbered 8, after V lost 5 bases and J lost 3 bases. The CDR3 DNA sequence: TGTGCCAGCAGTACGGGACTAGCGGCACCCAAAGAGACCCAGTACTTC. Residues: CASSTGLAAPKETQYF.

This clonotype was observed many times. The chain joins TRBV3-1 to TRBJ1-5; 9 nucleotides match TRBD1. CDR1 and CDR2 (germline): LGHDT, YNNKEL (reference sequence). The length of the CDR3 is 16 residues. J gave up 2 bases and V 4 bases, and 6 bases lay outside the gene matches. Written as DNA, the CDR3 is TGTGCCAGCAGCCGAGGGACAGGGTACGGCAATCAGCCCCAGCATTTT. It yields the protein CASSRGTGYGNQPQHF. Supplemented by reference TRBV3-1 and TRBJ1-5, the full variable domain reads DTAVSQTPKYLVTQMGNDKSIKCEQNLGHDTMYWYKQDSKKFLKIMFSYNNKELIINETVPNRFSPKSPDKAHLNLHINSLELGDSAVYFCASSRGTGYGNQPQHFGDGTRLSIL.

This clonotype showed up just a few times. The rearrangement links TRBV9 to TRBJ1-3; D may be TRBD1 (6 bases). Germline CDR1 reads SGDLS; CDR2 reads YYNGEE. V was trimmed by 4 bases and J by 5 bases, leaving 16 bases between them. This CDR3 contains 15 residues. In nucleotides, the CDR3 is TGTGCCAGCAGCCCCCGGGGGGCAGACAGAAACACCATATATTTT. The encoded protein is CASSPRGADRNTIYF.

Ten or more counts support this clonotype. The V and J genes are TRBV28 and TRBJ2-7; 8 bases line up with TRBD2. CDR1 and CDR2 (germline): MDHEN, SYDVKM. The CDR3 spans 13 residues. V lost 5 bases and J lost 6; bases outside the gene matches: 6. This CDR3 is CASSPGGIGEQYF. In DNA form, the CDR3 reads TGTGCCAGCAGTCCGGGAGGGATCGGCGAGCAGTACTTC. Drawing the rest from reference TRBV28 and TRBJ2-7, the complete variable domain is DVKVTQSSRYLVKRTGEKVFLECVQDMDHENMFWYRQDPGLGLRLIYFSYDVKMKEKGDIPEGYSVSREKKERFSLILESASTNQTSMYLCASSPGGIGEQYFGPGTRLTVT.